The T cell receptor (beta chain) described here comes from a study of control samples from healthy donors and cancer patients. Some clones are missing from TCRdb's copy, which holds only in-frame ones; the method was immunoSEQ multiplex PCR. The repertoire holds about 140,000 clones, with around nine tenths as singletons. The CDR3 length is 12 residues. Deletions cut 1 base from V and 8 bases from J, with 8 bases between. Germline V lookup: CDR1 KGHSH, CDR2 LQKENI. The genes are TRBV18 and TRBJ1-1; D ambiguous. The specimen was blood. The source is a man between 18 and 35 years old in good health. CDR3 loop: CASSPRVGEAFF. The CDR3 region has the DNA TGTGCCAGCTCACCACGAGTTGGGGAAGCTTTCTTT.